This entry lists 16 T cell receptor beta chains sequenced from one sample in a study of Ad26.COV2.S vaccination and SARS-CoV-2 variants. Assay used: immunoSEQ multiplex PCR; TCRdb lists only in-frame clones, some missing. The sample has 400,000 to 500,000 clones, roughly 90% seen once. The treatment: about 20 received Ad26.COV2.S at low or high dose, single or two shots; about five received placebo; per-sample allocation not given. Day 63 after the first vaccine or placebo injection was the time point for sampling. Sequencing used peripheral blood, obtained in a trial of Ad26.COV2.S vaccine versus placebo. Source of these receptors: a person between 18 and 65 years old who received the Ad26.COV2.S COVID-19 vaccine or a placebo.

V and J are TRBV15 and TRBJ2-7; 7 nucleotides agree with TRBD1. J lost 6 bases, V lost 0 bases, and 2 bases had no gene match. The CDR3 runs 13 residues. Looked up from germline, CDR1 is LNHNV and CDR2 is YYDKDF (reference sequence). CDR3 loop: CATSRETGSEQYF. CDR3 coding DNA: TGTGCCACCAGCAGAGAGACAGGGAGCGAGCAGTACTTC.

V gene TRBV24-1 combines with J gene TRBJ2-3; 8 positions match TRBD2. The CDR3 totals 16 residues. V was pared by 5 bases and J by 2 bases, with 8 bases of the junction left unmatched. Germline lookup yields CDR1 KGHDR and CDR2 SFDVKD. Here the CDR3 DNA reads TGTGCCACCAGTGCTCTCGGGGGGGCCGACACAGATACGCAGTATTTT. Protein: CATSALGGADTDTQYF.

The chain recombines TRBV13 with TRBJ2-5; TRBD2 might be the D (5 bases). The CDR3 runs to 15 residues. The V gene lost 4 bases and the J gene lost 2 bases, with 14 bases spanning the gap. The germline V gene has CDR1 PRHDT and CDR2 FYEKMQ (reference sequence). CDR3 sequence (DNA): TGTGCCAGCAGCTCCGGACTTGCCGTTCAAGAGACCCAGTACTTC. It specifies CASSSGLAVQETQYF. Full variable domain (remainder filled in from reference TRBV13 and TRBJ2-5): AAGVIQSPRHLIKEKRETATLKCYPIPRHDTVYWYQQGPGQDPQFLISFYEKMQSDKGSIPDRFSAQQFSDYHSELNMSSLELGDSALYFCASSSGLAVQETQYFGPGTRLLVL.

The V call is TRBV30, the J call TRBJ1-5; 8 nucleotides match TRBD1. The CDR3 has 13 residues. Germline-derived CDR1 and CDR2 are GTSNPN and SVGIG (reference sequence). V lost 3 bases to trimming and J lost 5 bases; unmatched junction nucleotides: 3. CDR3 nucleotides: TGTGCCTGGAGGGACAGGGCCGATCAGCCCCAGCATTTT. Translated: CAWRDRADQPQHF.

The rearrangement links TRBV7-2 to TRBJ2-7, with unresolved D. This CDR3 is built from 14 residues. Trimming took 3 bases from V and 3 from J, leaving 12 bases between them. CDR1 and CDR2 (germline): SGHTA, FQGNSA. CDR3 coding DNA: TGTGCCAGCAGCTTGGGCCTAGATTACTACGAGCAGTACTTC. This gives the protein CASSLGLDYYEQYF.

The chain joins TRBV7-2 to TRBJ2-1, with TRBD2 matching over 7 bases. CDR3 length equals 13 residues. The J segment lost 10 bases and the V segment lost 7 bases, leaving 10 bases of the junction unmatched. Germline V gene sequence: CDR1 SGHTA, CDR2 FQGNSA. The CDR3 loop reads CASKGTAGGEQFF. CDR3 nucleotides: TGTGCCAGCAAGGGGACTGCCGGGGGGGAGCAGTTCTTC.

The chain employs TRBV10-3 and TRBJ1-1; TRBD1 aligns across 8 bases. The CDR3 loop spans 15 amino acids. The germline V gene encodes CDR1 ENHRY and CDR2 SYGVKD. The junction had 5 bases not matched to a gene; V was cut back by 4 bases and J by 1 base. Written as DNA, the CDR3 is TGTGCCATCAGTGGACGGACAGGGAAGAACACTGAAGCTTTCTTT. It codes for CAISGRTGKNTEAFF.

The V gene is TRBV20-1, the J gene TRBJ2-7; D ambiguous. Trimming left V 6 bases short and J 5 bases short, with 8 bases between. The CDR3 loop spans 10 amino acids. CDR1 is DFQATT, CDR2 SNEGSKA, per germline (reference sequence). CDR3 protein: CSAYANEQYF. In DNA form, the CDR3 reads TGCAGTGCGTACGCAAACGAGCAGTACTTC.

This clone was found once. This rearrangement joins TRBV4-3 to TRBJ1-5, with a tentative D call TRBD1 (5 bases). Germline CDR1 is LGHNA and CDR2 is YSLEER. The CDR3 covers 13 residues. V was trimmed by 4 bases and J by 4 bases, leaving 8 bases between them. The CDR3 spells CASSRGGNQPQHF. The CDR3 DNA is TGCGCCAGCAGCCGCGGGGGGAATCAGCCCCAGCATTTT.

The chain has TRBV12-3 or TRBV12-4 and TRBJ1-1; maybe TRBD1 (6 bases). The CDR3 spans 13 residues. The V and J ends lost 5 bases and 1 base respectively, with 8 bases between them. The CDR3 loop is CASSVTGNTEAFF. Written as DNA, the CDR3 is TGTGCCAGCAGTGTGACAGGGAACACTGAAGCTTTCTTT.

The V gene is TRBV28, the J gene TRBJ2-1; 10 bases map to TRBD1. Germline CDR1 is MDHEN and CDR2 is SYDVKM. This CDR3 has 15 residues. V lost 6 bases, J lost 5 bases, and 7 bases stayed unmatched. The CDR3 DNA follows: TGTGCCAGCAGCCCCTGGGACAGGGGCGACAATGAGCAGTTCTTC. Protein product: CASSPWDRGDNEQFF.

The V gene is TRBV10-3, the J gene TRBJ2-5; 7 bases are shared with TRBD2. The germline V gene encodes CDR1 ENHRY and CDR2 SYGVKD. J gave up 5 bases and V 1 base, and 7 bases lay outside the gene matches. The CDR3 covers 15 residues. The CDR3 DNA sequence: TGTGCCATCAGTGAGTTATCAGGGAGGGAGGAGACCCAGTACTTC. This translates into CAISELSGREETQYF.

The CDR3 spells CASSISADTQYF. For the CDR3, the DNA is TGTGCCAGTAGTATTTCCGCAGATACGCAGTATTTT. The rearrangement links TRBV19 to TRBJ2-3, with D unclear. V was shortened by 3 bases and J by 4 bases, with 5 bases between the two germline ends. Germline loops: CDR1 LNHDA, CDR2 SQIVND (reference sequence). The CDR3 consists of 12 residues.

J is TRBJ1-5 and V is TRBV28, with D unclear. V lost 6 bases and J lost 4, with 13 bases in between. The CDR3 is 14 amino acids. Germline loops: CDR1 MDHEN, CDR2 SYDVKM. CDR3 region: CASRSYLGNQPQHF. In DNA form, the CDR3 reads TGTGCCAGCAGATCCTACCTGGGAAATCAGCCCCAGCATTTT.

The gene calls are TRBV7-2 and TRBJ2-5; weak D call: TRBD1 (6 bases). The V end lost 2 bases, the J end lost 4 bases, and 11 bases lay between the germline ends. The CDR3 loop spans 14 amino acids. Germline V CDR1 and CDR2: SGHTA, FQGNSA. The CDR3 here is CASSLHARGETQYF. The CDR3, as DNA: TGTGCCAGCAGCTTACATGCCAGGGGAGAGACCCAGTACTTC. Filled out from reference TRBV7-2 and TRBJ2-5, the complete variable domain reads GAGVSQSPSNKVTEKGKDVELRCDPISGHTALYWYRQSLGQGLEFLIYFQGNSAPDKSGLPSDRFSAERTGGSVSTLTIQRTQQEDSAVYLCASSLHARGETQYFGPGTRLLVL.

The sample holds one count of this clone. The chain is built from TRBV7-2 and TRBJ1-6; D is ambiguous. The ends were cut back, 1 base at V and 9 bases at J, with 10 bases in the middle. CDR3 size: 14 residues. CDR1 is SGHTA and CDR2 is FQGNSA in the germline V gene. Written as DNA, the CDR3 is TGTGCCAGCAGCTTAGAATCGGCCATTTCACCCCTCCACTTT. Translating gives CASSLESAISPLHF. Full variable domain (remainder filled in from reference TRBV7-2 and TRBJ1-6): GAGVSQSPSNKVTEKGKDVELRCDPISGHTALYWYRQSLGQGLEFLIYFQGNSAPDKSGLPSDRFSAERTGGSVSTLTIQRTQQEDSAVYLCASSLESAISPLHFGNGTRLTVT.